The sequence of this T cell receptor delta chain was determined in a study of DNA immune sequencing with unique molecular identifiers (TCRdb year 2020). About the study as a whole: Immunomagnetic cell separation was used to enrich gammadelta T cells from buffy coats, and the genomic DNA of the enriched gammadelta T cells was sequenced. The method was validated on synthetic reference molecules and on blood samples from healthy individuals. Donors were healthy individuals, with about nine donors profiled from sorted peripheral blood gammadelta T cells. In the comparison of enriched versus non-enriched samples, 85 to 100 ng of enriched gammadelta T-cell DNA and around 1 ug of non-enriched PBMC DNA were sequenced. The study developed and validated an ultrasensitive DNA-based TRD repertoire sequencing method using PCR-introduced unique molecular identifiers. Fluorescence-activated cell sorting was used to enrich gammadelta T cells from the PBMC of around 10 healthy individuals.

What the work shows at the level of the full study, not this receptor alone: Novel TRD sequences not targeted by the primers cannot be detected by the primer-based approach. TRD repertoire diversity varied between healthy donors, with several donors highly oligoclonal where top 5 clonotypes exceeded half of productive molecules.

The method behind the library was multiplex PCR. Genomic DNA was amplified with a 32-plex assay using primers for all 8 TRDV and 4 TRDJ genes covering the CDR3. A 12-nucleotide UMI was attached over about 3 barcoding PCR cycles, and a second PCR was then run with Illumina adapter primers. AMPure XP beads were used for library purification, and library quality was checked on a Fragment Analyzer with the HS NGS Fragment kit. Sequencing used an Illumina MiniSeq mid-output kit with approximately 22% PhiX and 150 cycles of paired-end reads. Regarding the original processing steps: MIGEC version 1.2.9 was used to process reads, grouping reads by UMI and building error-corrected consensus sequences. For post-processing, modified scripts from VDJtools version 1.2.1 were used together with the tcR R package. TCRdb called clones anew from the public reads via CATT; matching DNA rows were later pooled. The V and J calls here are based on TCRdb, not the publication. Recorded for this sample are several thousand delta-chain clones; around 12% of them occurred a single time. Roughly half of the sample rests with the top ten.

With regard to this clone: The antigen it recognizes is unknown. TCRdb lists the protein of a much larger clone for this DNA, which differs at residue 12, so this is likely a read error; the protein given here is translated from the DNA itself.

Sequenced: gamma-delta T cells enriched from blood buffy coat, or unenriched PBMCs (not recorded which). The origin of this receptor is a human donor in good health.

The CDR3 region has the sequence CACDTLSLLGEVYTDKLIF. Here is the DNA: TGTGCCTGTGACACCTTGTCTTTACTGGGGGAAGTGTACACCGATAAACTCATCTTT. The V gene is TRDV2 and the J gene is TRDJ1; 9 of the junction bases match TRDD3. The CDR3 goes from the cysteine to the phenylalanine over 19 residues. Left in the record is the CDR3 DNA by itself, 57 bases read in frame from the first base. The germline V end is reduced by 0 bases and the J end by 0 bases; junction bases left unmatched: 13. As encoded in the germline V gene, CDR1 is GEAIGNYY while CDR2 is EKD.